A single sample gave rise to the 31 T cell receptor beta chains below, sequenced in a study of early T cells in non-severe SARS-CoV-2 infection. TCRdb reanalysed the 5' RACE reads using MiXCR and keeps one entry per CDR3 protein. The sample has some 73,000 distinct CDR3 sequences; about an eighth are singletons. The sequencing sample was made of whole blood. Receptor source: an adult who was a healthcare worker with PCR-confirmed SARS-CoV-2 infection or an uninfected control (not recorded which).

V gene TRBV5-1 combines with J gene TRBJ2-3; TRBD2 aligns across 7 bases. Trimming took 1 base from V and 6 from J; bases not matched to a gene: 2. The CDR3 is 13 amino acids. Germline lookup yields CDR1 SGHRS and CDR2 YFSETQ. CDR3 protein: CASSLTSADTQYF. Written as DNA, the CDR3 is TGCGCCAGCAGCTTGACTAGCGCCGATACGCAGTATTTT. Combining the CDR3 with reference TRBV5-1 and TRBJ2-3 gives the whole variable domain KAGVTQTPRYLIKTRGQQVTLSCSPISGHRSVSWYQQTPGQGLQFLFEYFSETQRNKGNFPGRFSGRQFSNSRSEMNVSTLELGDSALYLCASSLTSADTQYFGPGTRLTVL.

The chain is built from TRBV27 and TRBJ1-2, with D unresolved. V was shortened by 6 bases and J by 4 bases, with 12 bases between the two germline ends. Looked up from germline, CDR1 is MNHEY and CDR2 is SMNVEV (reference sequence). CDR3 length: 13 residues. CDR3 sequence: CASSSLSIYGYTF. In DNA form, the CDR3 reads TGTGCCAGCAGCAGCCTTTCAATCTATGGCTACACCTTC.

This clonotype was picked up many times. This chain connects TRBV18 to TRBJ1-1; possible D gene TRBD1, 5 bases. Germline CDR1 KGHSH, CDR2 LQKENI. This CDR3 has 15 amino acids. The V end was cut by 3 bases, the J end by 0 bases, with 11 bases between. CDR3 in DNA: TGTGCCAGCTCACCTAACCGGGGCCTGAACACTGAAGCTTTCTTT. Encoded protein: CASSPNRGLNTEAFF.

This clonotype was counted many times. This chain connects TRBV11-2 to TRBJ2-5; D might be TRBD1 (6 bases). The CDR3 extends over 15 amino acids. Germline V CDR1 and CDR2: SGHAT, FQNNGV. V was trimmed by 5 bases and J by 2 bases, leaving 15 bases between them. The DNA of the CDR3 is TGTGCCAGCAGCCCGAGACAGGCTCCTCAAGAGACCCAGTACTTC. As protein: CASSPRQAPQETQYF.

This clonotype appeared a few times. The V call is TRBV2, the J call TRBJ1-1; 10 bases match TRBD1. CDR3 length: 15 amino acids. V lost 4 bases to trimming and J lost 6 bases; unmatched junction nucleotides: 8. CDR1 is SNHLY, CDR2 FYNNEI, per germline. The CDR3 DNA is TGTGCCAGCAGTGGGACAGGGGGATTGGTCGCTGAAGCTTTCTTT. This sequence encodes CASSGTGGLVAEAFF.

This clonotype was recorded only once. The chain uses TRBV29-1 and TRBJ1-5, with TRBD1 matching over 9 bases. Germline CDR1 is SQVTM and CDR2 is ANQGSEA. Trimming at V came to 4 bases and at J to 4 bases, leaving 5 bases not matched to a gene. The CDR3 sequence is 14 residues long. CDR3 DNA: TGCAGCGTTGCACAGGGGACAGGGAATCAGCCCCAGCATTTT. The encoded protein is CSVAQGTGNQPQHF.

This clonotype turned up a few times. DNA for the CDR3: TGCAGTGCTATCCTGGGAGGGTCAGAGGAAAAACTGTTTTTT. Amino acid sequence: CSAILGGSEEKLFF. This rearrangement joins TRBV20-1 to TRBJ1-4; D gene uncertain. CDR1 and CDR2 from the germline V gene are DFQATT and SNEGSKA (reference sequence). This CDR3 is 14 amino acids long. Trimming shortened V by 4 bases and J by 8 bases, and 17 bases separated the two germline ends.

This clonotype showed up just a few times. This chain connects TRBV7-2 to TRBJ2-2; D is unresolved. The CDR3 contains 15 residues. Between the trimmed V and J ends, which lost 1 base and 0 bases, there was a span of 6 bases. The germline V gene has CDR1 SGHTA and CDR2 FQGNSA. The CDR3 DNA reads as TGTGCCAGCAGCTTAGGCAGTACGAACACCGGGGAGCTGTTTTTT. Its translation: CASSLGSTNTGELFF.

This clonotype was counted at least ten times. CDR3 DNA sequence: TGTGCCAGCAGTTTACAGGGCAGGGGGACCCAGTACTTC. Protein sequence: CASSLQGRGTQYF. This rearrangement joins TRBV12-3 or TRBV12-4 to TRBJ2-5; tentative D call: TRBD1 (6 bases). V shed 2 bases and J shed 7 bases, with 11 bases lying between them. The CDR3 loop spans 13 amino acids.

This clonotype was observed a few times. The gene calls are TRBV3-1 and TRBJ2-7; 11 bases are a match to TRBD2. The CDR3 extends over 15 amino acids. Germline V CDR1 and CDR2: LGHDT, YNNKEL (reference sequence). V shed 0 bases, J shed 4 bases, and the junction held 2 bases outside the gene matches. The CDR3 reads CASSQELAGGYEQYF. CDR3 coding DNA: TGTGCCAGCAGCCAAGAGCTAGCGGGAGGTTACGAGCAGTACTTC.

The rearrangement links TRBV20-1 to TRBJ2-7, with a possible D match to TRBD2 (5 bases). Germline CDR1 reads DFQATT; CDR2 reads SNEGSKA (reference sequence). The CDR3 is made up of 14 amino acids. With 3 bases removed from V and 3 bases from J, the gap between germline ends came to 15 bases. The CDR3 here is CSARGDWTGYEQYF. CDR3 DNA: TGCAGTGCTAGGGGCGATTGGACTGGCTACGAGCAGTACTTC.

The table lists this clonotype with many counts. This chain connects TRBV19 to TRBJ2-2, with 8 nucleotides matching TRBD2. The CDR3 loop spans 15 amino acids. After removal of 5 bases from V and 4 bases from J, the junction contained 6 bases not matched to a gene. The germline CDR1 and CDR2 sequences are LNHDA and SQIVND (reference sequence). CDR3 DNA sequence: TGTGCCAGTAGTCCCAGCGGGAGTCCCACCGGGGAGCTGTTTTTT. Translation: CASSPSGSPTGELFF.

Only one count was recorded for this clonotype. The J gene is TRBJ2-7, the V gene TRBV28, with a tentative D call TRBD1 (6 bases). The ends were cut back, 4 bases at V and 3 bases at J, with 19 bases in the middle. The CDR3 contains 16 residues. The germline V gene has CDR1 MDHEN and CDR2 SYDVKM. The CDR3 sequence is CASSSKSTRTDYEQYF. The CDR3, as DNA: TGTGCCAGCAGTTCTAAATCCACCAGGACAGACTACGAGCAGTACTTC.

In this sample, this clonotype turned up a few times. The CDR3: CASSFPTGGAGEQYF. The CDR3 nucleotides are TGTGCCAGCAGCTTCCCAACAGGGGGCGCGGGCGAGCAGTACTTC. The chain links TRBV11-2 to TRBJ2-7, with 9 nucleotides matching TRBD1. The CDR3 covers 15 residues. With 3 bases clipped from V and 6 bases from J, the junction kept 9 bases outside the gene matches. CDR1 SGHAT and CDR2 FQNNGV come from the germline V gene.

The rearrangement links TRBV7-9 to TRBJ2-5, with 7 positions matching TRBD2. With 4 bases clipped from V and 0 bases from J, the junction kept 8 bases outside the gene matches. This CDR3 is built from 16 residues. Per the germline V gene, CDR1 is SEHNR and CDR2 is FQNEAQ (reference sequence). CDR3 DNA: TGTGCCAGCAGCTCGCCCCCGGGACTACACCAAGAGACCCAGTACTTC. As protein: CASSSPPGLHQETQYF.

There are a few counts of this clonotype. The gene calls are TRBV18 and TRBJ2-1, with 14 bases aligning to TRBD2. After removal of 5 bases from V and 0 bases from J, the junction contained 9 bases not matched to a gene. Germline lookup yields CDR1 KGHSH and CDR2 LQKENI. The length of the CDR3 is 19 residues. In DNA form, the CDR3 reads TGTGCCAGCTCAAGGGGACTAGCGGGAGAAGAGCCCTCCTACAATGAGCAGTTCTTC. It yields the protein CASSRGLAGEEPSYNEQFF.

The gene calls are TRBV12-3 or TRBV12-4 and TRBJ1-2; D gene unclear. V was pared by 0 bases and J by 6 bases, with 5 bases between. This CDR3 contains 12 residues. CDR3 region: CASSLAGDGYTF. CDR3 sequence (DNA): TGTGCCAGCAGTTTAGCAGGTGATGGCTACACCTTC.

At least ten counts were recorded for this clonotype. This chain links TRBV6-6 with TRBJ2-6; D ambiguous. Germline loops: CDR1 MNHNY, CDR2 SVGAGI (reference sequence). The V gene lost 0 bases and the J gene lost 2 bases, with 8 bases spanning the gap. The CDR3 is 16 residues long. CDR3 protein: CASSYSSGAGANVLTF. The CDR3 DNA is TGTGCCAGCAGTTACTCTTCAGGAGCTGGGGCCAACGTCCTGACTTTC.

The rearrangement joins TRBV9 to TRBJ2-7; unclear D gene. V gave up 0 bases and J gave up 0 bases, with 10 bases separating them. Germline CDR1 reads SGDLS; CDR2 reads YYNGEE. This CDR3 spans 15 amino acids. The CDR3 spells CASSVGSVSSYEQYF. The CDR3 DNA follows: TGTGCCAGCAGCGTAGGGTCGGTTAGCTCCTACGAGCAGTACTTC.

This clonotype was recorded at least ten times. The V and J genes are TRBV27 and TRBJ2-6, with no clear D. Germline CDR1 MNHEY, CDR2 SMNVEV (reference sequence). V was trimmed by 4 bases and J by 1 base, leaving 8 bases between them. This CDR3 has 15 amino acids. The DNA for the CDR3 is TGTGCCAGCAGTTCTCCACGGTCTGGGGCCAACGTCCTGACTTTC. Its translation is CASSSPRSGANVLTF.

The chain links TRBV28 to TRBJ2-1, with a possible D match to TRBD2 (6 bases). V was trimmed by 3 bases and J by 4 bases, leaving 13 bases between them. Looked up from germline, CDR1 is MDHEN and CDR2 is SYDVKM. CDR3 length: 15 amino acids. CDR3 loop: CASSFLVGGYNEQFF. In nucleotides, the CDR3 is TGTGCCAGCAGTTTCCTTGTAGGAGGGTACAATGAGCAGTTCTTC. Variable domain in full (rest from reference TRBV28 and TRBJ2-1): DVKVTQSSRYLVKRTGEKVFLECVQDMDHENMFWYRQDPGLGLRLIYFSYDVKMKEKGDIPEGYSVSREKKERFSLILESASTNQTSMYLCASSFLVGGYNEQFFGPGTRLTVL.

The CDR3 nucleotides read TGTGCCAGCCGGGTAGATACGCAGTATTTT. It codes for CASRVDTQYF. The chain employs TRBV2 and TRBJ2-3, with D hard to call. This CDR3 has 10 amino acids. Germline CDR1 and CDR2: SNHLY and FYNNEI. Trimming stripped 8 bases from V and 5 bases from J, with 5 bases between.

This clonotype occurred many times. V gene TRBV20-1 combines with J gene TRBJ2-7; 10 positions match TRBD1. Trimming cost V 6 bases and J 6 bases; bases outside gene matches: 11. Germline loops: CDR1 DFQATT, CDR2 SNEGSKA (reference sequence). This CDR3 contains 14 residues. CDR3 sequence reads: CSARNPGQGSEQYF. In nucleotides, the CDR3 is TGCAGTGCACGGAACCCGGGACAGGGGAGCGAGCAGTACTTC.

V is TRBV19 and J is TRBJ1-1; 9 bases match TRBD1. Germline assignment: CDR1 LNHDA and CDR2 SQIVND (reference sequence). After removal of 5 bases from V and 5 bases from J, the junction contained 9 bases not matched to a gene. CDR3 length equals 15 residues. This CDR3 reads CASSSTGTGRTEAFF. The CDR3 nucleotides read TGTGCCAGTAGTTCTACCGGGACAGGGAGGACTGAAGCTTTCTTT.

This clonotype was recorded many times. The V gene is TRBV7-9, the J gene TRBJ2-4; perhaps TRBD1 as D (5 bases). V was pared by 3 bases and J by 5 bases, with 14 bases between. Germline loops: CDR1 SEHNR, CDR2 FQNEAQ (reference sequence). This CDR3 has 15 amino acids. The CDR3 sequence is CASSLTASGENIQYF. CDR3 DNA sequence: TGTGCCAGCAGCTTGACAGCGTCCGGTGAAAACATTCAGTACTTC.

This clonotype was recorded at least ten times. This rearrangement joins TRBV29-1 to TRBJ2-2; 10 positions match TRBD2. This CDR3 comprises 17 residues. V was pared by 8 bases and J by 2 bases, with 14 bases of the junction left unmatched. Looked up from germline, CDR1 is SQVTM and CDR2 is ANQGSEA. CDR3 sequence: CSFRASGRGGNTGELFF. In DNA form, the CDR3 reads TGCAGCTTTAGGGCTAGCGGGAGAGGGGGAAACACCGGGGAGCTGTTTTTT.

By sample share, this clonotype is medium-sized. This sequence joins TRBV24-1 and TRBJ2-7; D could derive from TRBD1 or TRBD2 (5 bases each). Germline CDR1 reads KGHDR; CDR2 reads SFDVKD. Trimming cost V 2 bases and J 9 bases, with 10 bases left between them. The CDR3 sequence is 12 residues long. The CDR3 sequence: CATSDSGALQYF. CDR3 nucleotide sequence: TGTGCCACCAGTGATTCCGGGGCCTTGCAGTACTTC.

Ten or more counts support this clonotype. The CDR3 here is CASSQIGGSGDEQYF. The CDR3 nucleotides are TGTGCCAGCTCACAGATCGGGGGCTCCGGGGACGAGCAGTACTTC. The chain employs TRBV18 and TRBJ2-7, with D possibly being TRBD1 or TRBD2 (6 bases each). The CDR3 totals 15 residues. V lost 4 bases to trimming and J lost 5 bases, with 18 bases between them. CDR1 KGHSH and CDR2 LQKENI come from the germline V gene.

This clonotype occurred a few times. The chain couples TRBV7-6 to TRBJ2-3; D unresolved. V gave up 0 bases and J gave up 6 bases, with 7 bases separating them. The germline V gene has CDR1 SGHVS and CDR2 FNYEAQ. The CDR3 is 13 residues long. As DNA, the CDR3 is TGTGCCAGCAGCTTAGCGGGGATGGATACGCAGTATTTT. Its translation: CASSLAGMDTQYF.

The chain is built from TRBV28 and TRBJ2-5, with TRBD1 as a possible D gene (8 bases). CDR1 is MDHEN, CDR2 SYDVKM, per germline. Trimming took off 4 bases at V and 2 bases at J, with 17 bases between the two ends. There are 16 residues in the CDR3. CDR3 sequence (DNA): TGTGCCAGCAGTTCGACAGGGGAGGGGGTGCAAGAGACCCAGTACTTC. Translation: CASSSTGEGVQETQYF.

The rearrangement joins TRBV15 to TRBJ1-5; 8 nucleotides align to TRBD1. The junction had 6 bases not matched to a gene; V was cut back by 5 bases and J by 3 bases. CDR1 and CDR2 (germline): LNHNV, YYDKDF (reference sequence). CDR3 length: 15 amino acids. CDR3: CATSGGQGFNQPQHF. In DNA, the CDR3 is TGTGCCACCAGCGGAGGACAGGGATTCAATCAGCCCCAGCATTTT.